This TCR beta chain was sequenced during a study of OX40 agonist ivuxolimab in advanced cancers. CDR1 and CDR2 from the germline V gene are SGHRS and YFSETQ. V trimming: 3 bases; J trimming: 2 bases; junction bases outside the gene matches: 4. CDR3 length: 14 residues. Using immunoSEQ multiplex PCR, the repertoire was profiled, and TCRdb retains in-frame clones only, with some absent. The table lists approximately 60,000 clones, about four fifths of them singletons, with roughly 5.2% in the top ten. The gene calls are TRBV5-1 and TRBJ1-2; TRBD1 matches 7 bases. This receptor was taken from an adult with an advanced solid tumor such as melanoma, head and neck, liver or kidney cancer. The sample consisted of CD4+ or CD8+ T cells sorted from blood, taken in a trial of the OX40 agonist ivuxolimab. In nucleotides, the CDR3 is TGCGCCAGCAGCTGGGCGACAGGGAACTATGGCTACACCTTC. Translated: CASSWATGNYGYTF.